Below are 16 T cell receptor beta chains sequenced from a single sample in a study of blood T cells in healthy people across ages. Then a second PCR, running about 6 to 11 cycles, was carried out with a sample-barcoded 5' primer and a J-beta primer mix. TCRdb fed the 5' RACE reads into MiXCR, producing one record per CDR3 protein. The repertoire includes hundreds of thousands of distinct CDR3 sequences, less than 25% of them detected once, and less than 9% sits in the top ten. Separately, the same data were catalogued under a study of T cells of mothers and their children.

Sequences were obtained from blood. These receptor sequences come from a boy younger than 18 in good health.

This clonotype turned up a few times. The chain links TRBV7-9 to TRBJ2-7; D is ambiguous. Germline assignment: CDR1 SEHNR and CDR2 FQNEAQ (reference sequence). V was cut by 2 bases and J by 2 bases, with 13 bases left in between. The CDR3 totals 15 residues. CDR3 DNA sequence: TGTGCCAGCAGCTTAAGTGATGGTATGACCTACGAGCAGTACTTC. It is translated as CASSLSDGMTYEQYF.

The chain employs TRBV21-1 and TRBJ2-3; TRBD2, the table's D call, lacks a check against the DNA. TRBV21-1 is reported as a pseudogene. The CDR3 has 17 amino acids. CDR3 DNA sequence: TGTGCCAGCAGCAAAGGCCCTAGCGGAGCTAGCACAGATACGCAGTATTTT. Translating gives CASSKGPSGASTDTQYF.

This clonotype was counted a few times. This chain uses TRBV11-2 with TRBJ2-3, with D perhaps matching TRBD1 (5 bases). Germline CDR1 and CDR2: SGHAT and FQNNGV. This CDR3 is built from 14 residues. The V and J ends lost 1 base and 1 base respectively, with 6 bases between them. The CDR3 DNA follows: TGTGCCAGCAGCTTAGCACAGGGCACAGATACGCAGTATTTT. Translated: CASSLAQGTDTQYF.

The chain joins TRBV20-1 to TRBJ1-1, with D possibly matching TRBD1 (5 bases). This CDR3 comprises 13 residues. Germline loops: CDR1 DFQATT, CDR2 SNEGSKA (reference sequence). The V end was cut by 3 bases, the J end by 5 bases, with 13 bases between. DNA for the CDR3: TGCAGTGCTAGGTTTCCGGGGGTGACTGAAGCTTTCTTT. This gives the protein CSARFPGVTEAFF.

The chain joins TRBV7-2 to TRBJ2-7; D remains unclear. Germline CDR1 reads SGHTA; CDR2 reads FQGNSA. V lost 5 bases to trimming and J lost 2 bases, with 10 bases between them. CDR3 length equals 13 residues. CDR3 amino acids: CASSPQQTYEQYF. DNA for the CDR3: TGTGCCAGCAGCCCTCAACAGACCTACGAGCAGTACTTC.

The chain employs TRBV4-3 and TRBJ2-5; 7 nucleotides agree with TRBD2. With the DNA end fitting TRBJ2-7 better, the J assignment may be wrong. Germline CDR1 is LGHNA and CDR2 is YSLEER. The CDR3 is made up of 15 amino acids. Here the CDR3 DNA reads TGCGCCAGCAGCCAAGAGTTTGGGGGGGACTACGAGCAGTACTTC. Translating gives CASSQEFGGDYEQYF.

This sequence joins TRBV6-2 or TRBV6-3 and TRBJ2-4; D is possibly TRBD1 (5 bases). The CDR3 contains 15 residues. V was clipped by 2 bases and J by 6 bases, with 14 bases between them. Germline V gene sequence: CDR1 MNHEY, CDR2 SVGEGT. CDR3 bases: TGTGCCAGCAGTTACCCCTCCGACAGACCAAACATTCAGTACTTC. Amino acid sequence: CASSYPSDRPNIQYF.

The genes are TRBV6-5 and TRBJ1-1; D is unclear. The ends were cut back, 5 bases at V and 0 bases at J, with 13 bases in the middle. This CDR3 has 15 amino acids. CDR1 MNHEY and CDR2 SVGAGI come from the germline V gene. For the CDR3, the DNA is TGTGCCAGCAGTCTAGGCATCTTCATGAACACTGAAGCTTTCTTT. Protein product: CASSLGIFMNTEAFF.

The chain uses TRBV2 and TRBJ2-1; no firm D call. Germline V gene lookup returns CDR1 SNHLY and CDR2 FYNNEI. Trimming removed 10 bases at V and 0 bases at J, with 22 bases between. CDR3 size: 17 residues. DNA for the CDR3: TGTGCCATCCTCGAGGCCCCAAAGGTGGGCTCCTACAATGAGCAGTTCTTC. This sequence encodes CAILEAPKVGSYNEQFF.

This clonotype was counted a few times. J is TRBJ2-5 and V is TRBV3-1; 11 nucleotides line up with TRBD2. Germline V gene lookup returns CDR1 LGHDT and CDR2 YNNKEL (reference sequence). The CDR3 sequence is 16 residues long. Trimming took 4 bases from V and 5 from J; bases not matched to a gene: 9. The CDR3 spells CASSLRWTSGRETQYF. The CDR3 region has the DNA TGTGCCAGCAGCCTGCGCTGGACTAGCGGGCGGGAGACCCAGTACTTC.

The chain couples TRBV24-1 to TRBJ2-5, with D possibly matching TRBD2 (5 bases). The DNA end favors TRBJ2-1, so the J call may be wrong. The CDR3 runs 14 residues. Germline values: CDR1 KGHDR, CDR2 SFDVKD. The CDR3 DNA is TGTGCCACCAGTCCCCTGACCGGGAAAGGTGAGCAGTTCTTC. Encoded protein: CATSPLTGKGEQFF.

Only a few counts were recorded for this clonotype. Here the CDR3 reads CASSKRVTPNEQFF. The CDR3 DNA is TGTGCCAGCAGCAAACGGGTAACCCCCAATGAGCAGTTCTTC. The chain links TRBV21-1 to TRBJ2-5; TRBD1, the D gene given by the table, was not confirmed from the DNA. TRBJ2-1 explains the end of the DNA better; the J call may be wrong. TRBV21-1 is given as a pseudogene. This CDR3 is 14 amino acids long.

The chain links TRBV18 to TRBJ1-2, with D possibly TRBD1 on 5 matching bases. This CDR3 region has 16 residues. Per the germline V gene, CDR1 is KGHSH and CDR2 is LQKENI. Trimming left V 5 bases short and J 13 bases short, with 29 bases between. The CDR3 spells CASSSLGTPQDYDCTF. The CDR3, as DNA: TGTGCCAGCTCATCCTTGGGCACCCCACAGGACTATGACTGCACCTTC. The complete variable domain, with remaining parts taken from reference TRBV18 and TRBJ1-2, reads NAGVMQNPRHLVRRRGQEARLRCSPMKGHSHVYWYRQLPEEGLKFMVYLQKENIIDESGMPKERFSAEFPKEGPSILRIQQVVRGDSAAYFCASSSLGTPQDYDCTFGSGTRLTVV.

The CDR3 loop reads CASSLGLGGSSNSPLHF. CDR3 DNA: TGTGCCAGCAGCTTGGGCCTGGGGGGGAGCTCAAATTCACCCCTCCACTTT. The V call is TRBV5-5, the J call TRBJ1-6; perhaps TRBD1 as D (5 bases). V lost 0 bases and J 7 bases, leaving 17 bases between the germline ends. The V gene's germline CDR1 is SGHKS and CDR2 YYEKEE (reference sequence). The CDR3 length is 17 residues.

This clonotype was seen more than once but under ten times. This sequence joins TRBV29-1 and TRBJ1-3; D is ambiguous. CDR1 and CDR2 (germline): SQVTM, ANQGSEA. The CDR3 has 15 residues. Between the trimmed V and J ends, which lost 7 bases and 0 bases, there was a span of 16 bases. This CDR3 is CSGPTDVSSGNTIYF. In DNA form, the CDR3 reads TGCAGCGGACCAACAGATGTAAGCTCTGGAAACACCATATATTTT.

This clonotype was picked up a small number of times. The V call is TRBV6-5, the J call TRBJ2-5, with D possibly being TRBD2 (5 bases). This CDR3 is 14 amino acids long. V was pared by 6 bases and J by 2 bases, with 13 bases between. Germline V CDR1 and CDR2: MNHEY, SVGAGI. CDR3 loop: CASRDGEGQETQYF. In DNA form, the CDR3 reads TGTGCCAGCAGGGACGGTGAGGGTCAAGAGACCCAGTACTTC.